This T cell receptor (beta chain) was sequenced for a study of blood T cells in healthy people across ages. General study findings and limits: CMV status of donors was unknown, possibly confounding expanded clonotype changes.

Each donor's blood draw was ten milliliters of peripheral blood. A sample-barcoded 5' primer and a J-beta primer mix were used in a second PCR of about 6 to 11 cycles. Each TCR beta cDNA got a 12-nucleotide random molecular identifier. TCRdb re-called the 5' RACE reads through MiXCR, storing one row per CDR3 protein. Altogether about 970,000 distinct CDR3 sequences are present, roughly 47% being singletons, with the ten largest covering roughly a fifth. The germline CDR1 and CDR2 sequences are SGHRS and YFSETQ. CDR3 size: 17 residues. J gave up 4 bases and V 3 bases, and 10 bases lay outside the gene matches. Details on this clonotype: Its cognate antigen is unknown.

This clonotype originated in a woman aged 55-70 years in good health. Sequencing used blood. This sequence joins TRBV5-1 and TRBJ2-6; TRBD1 agrees at 7 bases. DNA of the CDR3: TGCGCCAGCAGCTACGGGACAGACCCCTGGGGGGCCAACGTCCTGACTTTC. Translated, it gives CASSYGTDPWGANVLTF.